The TCR beta chain described here comes from a study of type 1 regulatory T cells. As for the study in general: This in vitro CD4 product, T-allo10, is enriched for Tr1 cells and alloantigen-specific.

This clonotype has only a few counts. The antigen remains undetermined. V was clipped by 1 base and J by 1 base; unmatched bases: 12. The CDR3 spans 18 residues. In germline, CDR1 is SEHNR, CDR2 FQNEAQ (reference sequence). One entry per CDR3 protein results from TCRdb running MiXCR on the reads. The sample has about 65,000 distinct CDR3 sequences; just under 50% are singletons. Sequenced material: cultured non-Tr1 T cells, either the whole culture or a sorted T cell fraction (not recorded which). The chain joins TRBV7-9 to TRBJ1-1; TRBD1 matches 7 bases. The TCR originated in a human donor in good health. The chain's CDR3 is CASSLVAGQHHSNTEAFF. CDR3 nucleotides: TGTGCCAGCAGCTTAGTAGCGGGACAGCATCATTCGAACACTGAAGCTTTCTTT. The full variable domain, in which reference TRBV7-9 and TRBJ1-1 provide the parts outside the CDR3, is DTGVSQNPRHKITKRGQNVTFRCDPISEHNRLYWYRQTLGQGPEFLTYFQNEAQLEKSRLLSDRFSAERPKGSFSTLEIQRTEQGDSAMYLCASSLVAGQHHSNTEAFFGQGTRLTVV.